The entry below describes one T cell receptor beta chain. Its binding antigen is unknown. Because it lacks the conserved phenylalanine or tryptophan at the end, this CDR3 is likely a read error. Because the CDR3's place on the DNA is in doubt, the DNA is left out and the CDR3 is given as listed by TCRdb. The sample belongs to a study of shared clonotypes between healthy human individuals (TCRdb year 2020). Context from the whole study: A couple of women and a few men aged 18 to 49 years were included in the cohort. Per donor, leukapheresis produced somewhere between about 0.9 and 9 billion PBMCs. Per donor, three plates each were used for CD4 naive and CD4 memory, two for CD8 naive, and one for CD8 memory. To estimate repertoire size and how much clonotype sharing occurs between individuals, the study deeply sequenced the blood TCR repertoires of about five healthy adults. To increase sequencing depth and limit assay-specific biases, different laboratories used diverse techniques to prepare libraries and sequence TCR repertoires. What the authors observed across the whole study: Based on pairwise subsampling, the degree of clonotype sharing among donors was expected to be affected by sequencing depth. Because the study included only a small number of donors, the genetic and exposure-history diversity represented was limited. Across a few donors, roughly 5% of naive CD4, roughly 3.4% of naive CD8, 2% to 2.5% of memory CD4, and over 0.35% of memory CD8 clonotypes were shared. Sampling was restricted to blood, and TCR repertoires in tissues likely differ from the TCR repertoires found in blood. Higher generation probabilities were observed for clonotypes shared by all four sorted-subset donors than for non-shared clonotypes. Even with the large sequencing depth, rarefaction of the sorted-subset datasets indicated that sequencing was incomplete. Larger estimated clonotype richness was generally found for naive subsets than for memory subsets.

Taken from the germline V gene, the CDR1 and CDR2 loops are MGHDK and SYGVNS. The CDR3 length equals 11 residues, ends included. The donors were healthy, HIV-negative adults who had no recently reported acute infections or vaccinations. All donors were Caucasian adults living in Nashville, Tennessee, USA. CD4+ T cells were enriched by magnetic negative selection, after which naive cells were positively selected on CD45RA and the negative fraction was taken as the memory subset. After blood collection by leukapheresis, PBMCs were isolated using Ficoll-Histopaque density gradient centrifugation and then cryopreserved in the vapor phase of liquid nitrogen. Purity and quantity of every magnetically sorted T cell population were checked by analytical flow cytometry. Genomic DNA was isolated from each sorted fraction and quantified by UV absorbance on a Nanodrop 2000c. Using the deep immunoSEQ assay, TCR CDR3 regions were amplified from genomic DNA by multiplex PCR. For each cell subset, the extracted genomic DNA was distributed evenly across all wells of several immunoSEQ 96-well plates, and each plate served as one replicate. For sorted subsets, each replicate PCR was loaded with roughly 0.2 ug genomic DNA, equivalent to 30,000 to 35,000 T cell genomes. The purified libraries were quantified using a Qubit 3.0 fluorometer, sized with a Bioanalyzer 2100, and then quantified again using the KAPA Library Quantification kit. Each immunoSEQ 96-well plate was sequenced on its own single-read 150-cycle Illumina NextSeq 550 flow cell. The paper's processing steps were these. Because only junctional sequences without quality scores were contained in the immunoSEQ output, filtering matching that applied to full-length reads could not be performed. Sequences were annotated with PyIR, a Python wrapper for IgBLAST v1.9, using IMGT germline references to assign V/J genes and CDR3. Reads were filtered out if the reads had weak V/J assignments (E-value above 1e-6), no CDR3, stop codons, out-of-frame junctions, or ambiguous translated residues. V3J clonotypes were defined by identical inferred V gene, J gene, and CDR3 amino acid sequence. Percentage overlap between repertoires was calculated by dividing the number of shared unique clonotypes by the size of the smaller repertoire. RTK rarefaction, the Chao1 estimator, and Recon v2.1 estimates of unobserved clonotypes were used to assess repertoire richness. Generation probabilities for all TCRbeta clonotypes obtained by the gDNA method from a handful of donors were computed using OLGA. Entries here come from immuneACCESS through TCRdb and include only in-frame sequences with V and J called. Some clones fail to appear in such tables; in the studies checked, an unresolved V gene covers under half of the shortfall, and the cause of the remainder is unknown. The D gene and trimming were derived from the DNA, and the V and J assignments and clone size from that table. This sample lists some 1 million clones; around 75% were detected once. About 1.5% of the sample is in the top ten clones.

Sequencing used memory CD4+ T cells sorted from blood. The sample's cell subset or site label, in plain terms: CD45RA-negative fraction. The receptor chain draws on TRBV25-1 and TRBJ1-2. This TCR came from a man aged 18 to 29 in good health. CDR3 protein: CASSEYGSIQL.